These 3 T cell receptor beta chains were all obtained from the same sample, sequenced in a study of blood T cell repertoires in COVID-19. Assay used: immunoSEQ multiplex PCR; TCRdb lists only in-frame clones, some missing. Of about 69,000 clones in the sample, approximately 84% were seen once. Sample: peripheral blood. The receptors stem from a man over 45 with COVID-19, enrolled during active disease.

V is TRBV6-1 and J is TRBJ2-1; 7 bases align to TRBD1. After removal of 3 bases from V and 10 bases from J, the junction contained 15 bases not matched to a gene. In germline, CDR1 is MNHNS, CDR2 SASEGT. CDR3 length: 16 residues. The CDR3 DNA is TGTGCCAGCAGTGAGGACCGACAGGGTGTCGTTTCGGAGCAGTTCTTC. It codes for CASSEDRQGVVSEQFF.

The V gene is TRBV27, the J gene TRBJ1-2; 7 bases are shared with TRBD1. With V trimmed by 2 bases and J by 4 bases, 4 bases remained unmatched. The CDR3 runs 14 residues. Per germline, CDR1 MNHEY and CDR2 SMNVEV (reference sequence). The CDR3 DNA is TGTGCCAGCAGTTTACGCCGGGACAGCTATGGCTACACCTTC. It specifies CASSLRRDSYGYTF.

The chain carries TRBV25-1 and TRBJ2-5, with 7 bases aligning to TRBD2. Germline trimming cut 2 bases from V and 2 bases from J; bases unmatched to any gene: 8. Looked up from germline, CDR1 is MGHDK and CDR2 is SYGVNS. The CDR3 covers 16 residues. The CDR3 spells CASSEGRVPLQETQYF. DNA for the CDR3: TGTGCCAGCAGTGAAGGGAGGGTACCTCTGCAAGAGACCCAGTACTTC.